A selection of T cell receptor beta chains follows, all from one sample in a study of identical twins. TCRdb passed the 5' RACE reads through MiXCR, listing each CDR3 protein once. The table has under 500,000 distinct CDR3 sequences, roughly 13% seen once; the top ten hold 0.98%. These same records also appear under a second study, on yellow fever vaccine responses in identical twins.

The sequenced material came from CD4+ T cells sorted from blood. These receptor sequences come from a woman aged 18-35 years in good health. CDR3s include the opening cysteine and the closing phenylalanine or tryptophan. Each record gives: V gene, CDR3 length, J gene, clone size, CDR3 protein. Some rows have no size entry. The others give once, few or many, or a class for an expanded clone.

>TRBV5-1|16|TRBJ2-5|many
CASSLVGLAGEETQYF
>TRBV6-1|14|TRBJ2-5|.
CASSVRTGRETQYF
>TRBV12-3/TRBV12-4|14|TRBJ2-7|.
CASSLLRGAHEQYF
>TRBV4-2|15|TRBJ2-1|.
CASSPQSGINTEQFF
>TRBV29-1|16|TRBJ2-2|few
CSPPRRQGVWTGELFF
>TRBV20-1|15|TRBJ2-1|many
CSARAAGAPYNEQFF
>TRBV10-3|13|TRBJ1-5|few
CAITRDLSQPQHF
>TRBV5-6|15|TRBJ2-1|many
CASSSGLAGLVEQFF
>TRBV7-2|14|TRBJ2-1|few
CASSRSGARNEQFF
>TRBV7-2|16|TRBJ2-7|.
CASSLMGLAETYEQYF
>TRBV5-1|15|TRBJ1-1|few
CASSLLDSQNTEAFF
>TRBV29-1|14|TRBJ2-7|many
CSVEFLNRNYEQYF
>TRBV5-1|15|TRBJ1-2|.
CASSYTGGQGEGYTF
>TRBV7-9|16|TRBJ2-7|.
CASSSLNLLPGDEQYF